The 18 T cell receptor beta chains given below trace back to one sample, sequenced in a study of blood T cell repertoires in COVID-19. Assay used: immunoSEQ multiplex PCR; TCRdb lists only in-frame clones, some missing. The sample lists 250,000 to 350,000 clones; about 85% were seen once. Sequenced input: peripheral blood. Source of these receptors: a man aged 18 to 30 with active or convalescent COVID-19.

The chain recombines TRBV15 with TRBJ2-7, with 8 bases that match TRBD2. CDR1 is LNHNV, CDR2 YYDKDF, per germline (reference sequence). The trim removed 0 bases at V and 4 bases at J, leaving 5 bases unmatched. The length of the CDR3 is 15 residues. Here the CDR3 reads CATSRDTGGSYEQYF. The CDR3 nucleotides are TGTGCCACCAGCAGAGATACGGGGGGGTCTTACGAGCAGTACTTC.

The chain recombines TRBV24-1 with TRBJ2-5; TRBD1 agrees at 8 bases. The junction had 3 bases not matched to a gene; V was cut back by 3 bases and J by 1 base. The germline gives CDR1 KGHDR, CDR2 SFDVKD. The length of the CDR3 is 15 residues. The CDR3 is CATSDRQGTQETQYF. Here the CDR3 DNA reads TGTGCCACCAGTGATCGACAGGGGACCCAAGAGACCCAGTACTTC.

The chain employs TRBV4-1 and TRBJ1-1; 9 nucleotides match TRBD1. V lost 5 bases, J lost 5 bases, and 6 bases stayed unmatched. The CDR3 contains 14 residues. Germline CDR1 reads MGHRA; CDR2 reads YSYEKL. CDR3 residues: CASSTSTGGTEAFF. Written as DNA, the CDR3 is TGCGCCAGCAGCACGTCGACAGGGGGAACTGAAGCTTTCTTT.

The rearrangement uses TRBV10-3 and TRBJ2-4; no clear D. Germline V gene sequence: CDR1 ENHRY, CDR2 SYGVKD. V gave up 0 bases and J gave up 2 bases, with 14 bases separating them. This CDR3 contains 17 residues. The CDR3 region is CAISESEALPTKNIQYF. In nucleotides, the CDR3 is TGTGCCATCAGTGAGTCCGAGGCTCTACCAACCAAAAACATTCAGTACTTC.

The CDR3 reads CASSLATGYEAFF. CDR3 DNA sequence: TGCGCCAGCAGCTTGGCGACAGGTTATGAAGCTTTCTTT. The rearrangement uses TRBV5-1 and TRBJ1-1, with D tentatively TRBD1 (6 bases). The V gene's germline CDR1 is SGHRS and CDR2 YFSETQ. The CDR3 length is 13 residues. With 0 bases removed from V and 7 bases from J, the gap between germline ends came to 10 bases.

This clone has just a few counts. The rearrangement links TRBV10-1 to TRBJ2-3, with 7 bases matching TRBD2. This CDR3 contains 16 residues. From germline, CDR1 is WNHNN and CDR2 SYGVQD (reference sequence). V lost 5 bases, J lost 4 bases, and 12 bases stayed unmatched. The CDR3 bases are TGCGCCAGCAGTACCACAAGCGGGAAAGGCTCAGATACGCAGTATTTT. Its protein is CASSTTSGKGSDTQYF.

The chain couples TRBV7-2 to TRBJ2-2, with TRBD2 identical over 8 bases. Germline values: CDR1 SGHTA, CDR2 FQGNSA. V lost 5 bases to trimming and J lost 5 bases; unmatched junction nucleotides: 7. CDR3 length: 15 amino acids. The CDR3 sequence: CASSPGTRRTGELFF. CDR3 bases: TGTGCCAGCAGCCCCGGGACTAGGCGGACCGGGGAGCTGTTTTTT.

This chain connects TRBV5-1 to TRBJ2-1; TRBD2 aligns across 9 bases. Trimming removed 7 bases from V and 7 bases from J; junction bases left unmatched: 15. CDR1 and CDR2 from the germline V gene are SGHRS and YFSETQ. The CDR3 is made up of 16 amino acids. The CDR3 coding sequence is TGCGCCAGCCGTGCTTGGGTTAGCGGGAGTTTAAATGAGCAGTTCTTC. Its protein product is CASRAWVSGSLNEQFF.

This chain links TRBV9 with TRBJ1-1; 9 bases line up with TRBD1. The CDR3 is made up of 15 amino acids. Germline-derived CDR1 and CDR2 are SGDLS and YYNGEE. V lost 3 bases, J lost 5 bases, and 8 bases stayed unmatched. The CDR3, as DNA: TGTGCCAGCAGCGCCTCCGGGACAGGGAGTACTGAAGCTTTCTTT. Protein: CASSASGTGSTEAFF. The whole variable domain, filled in from reference TRBV9 and TRBJ1-1, reads DSGVTQTPKHLITATGQRVTLRCSPRSGDLSVYWYQQSLDQGLQFLIQYYNGEERAKGNILERFSAQQFPDLHSELNLSSLELGDSALYFCASSASGTGSTEAFFGQGTRLTVV.

V is TRBV19 and J is TRBJ2-7; the match to TRBD1 covers 10 bases. The J segment lost 2 bases and the V segment lost 3 bases, leaving 7 bases of the junction unmatched. Germline V gene sequence: CDR1 LNHDA, CDR2 SQIVND (reference sequence). The CDR3 is 16 residues long. CDR3 in DNA: TGTGCCAGTAGTATTGCGACCGGGACAGGGGCCTACGAGCAGTACTTC. Protein product: CASSIATGTGAYEQYF.

V and J are TRBV28 and TRBJ2-3; D gene ambiguous. The V end lost 2 bases, the J end lost 1 base, and 4 bases lay between the germline ends. The CDR3 consists of 13 residues. In germline, CDR1 is MDHEN, CDR2 SYDVKM. The CDR3 sequence: CASSLEGTDTQYF. The CDR3 DNA is TGTGCCAGCAGTTTAGAGGGCACAGATACGCAGTATTTT.

The gene calls are TRBV4-1 and TRBJ2-1; possible D gene TRBD2, 5 bases. The CDR3 loop spans 13 amino acids. CDR1 and CDR2 (germline): MGHRA, YSYEKL. With 1 base removed from V and 8 bases from J, the gap between germline ends came to 9 bases. The CDR3 region is CASSQAPGYEQFF. CDR3 DNA: TGCGCCAGCAGCCAAGCGCCGGGGTATGAGCAGTTCTTC.

This sequence joins TRBV2 and TRBJ1-2, with TRBD1 matching over 12 bases. Germline V CDR1 and CDR2: SNHLY, FYNNEI. The CDR3 loop spans 15 amino acids. V trimming: 3 bases; J trimming: 8 bases; junction bases outside the gene matches: 7. The CDR3 coding sequence is TGTGCCAGCAGTGACCTCCTCGGGACAGGGGGCGGCTACACCTTC. This encodes CASSDLLGTGGGYTF.

A word on this clone: Other DNA sequences from this sample encode an identical CDR3 as well. The V gene is TRBV27, the J gene TRBJ1-5; D is unresolved. With 2 bases removed from V and 1 base from J, the gap between germline ends came to 3 bases. The CDR3 is 13 amino acids. In germline, CDR1 is MNHEY, CDR2 SMNVEV (reference sequence). Here the CDR3 reads CASSLGSNQPQHF. The DNA for the CDR3 is TGTGCCAGCAGTTTAGGCAGCAATCAGCCCCAGCATTTT.

The gene calls are TRBV5-1 and TRBJ2-3; D might be TRBD2 (5 bases). The CDR3 runs 18 residues. The germline gives CDR1 SGHRS, CDR2 YFSETQ. Trimming shortened V by 5 bases and J by 4 bases, and 26 bases separated the two germline ends. CDR3 amino acids: CASSPLALRTLSADTQYF. The CDR3 nucleotides are TGCGCCAGCAGTCCTTTAGCGTTGAGGACTTTGTCGGCAGATACGCAGTATTTT.

The rearrangement uses TRBV6-4 and TRBJ1-6, with D possibly TRBD1 on 5 matching bases. V was cut by 6 bases and J by 7 bases, with 7 bases left in between. The CDR3 runs to 12 residues. Germline lookup yields CDR1 MRHNA and CDR2 SNTAGT. CDR3 in DNA: TGTGCCAGCAGAAGACAGAATTCACCCCTCCACTTT. It is translated as CASRRQNSPLHF.

This clone showed up many times. CDR3 bases: TGCGCCAGCAGTGAGTATGTGACAGGACCTAAGGGTAATTCACCCCTCCACTTT. Its translation is CASSEYVTGPKGNSPLHF. The rearrangement links TRBV10-1 to TRBJ1-6; D perhaps matches TRBD1 (6 bases). Germline CDR1 reads WNHNN; CDR2 reads SYGVQD (reference sequence). The CDR3 extends over 18 amino acids. Deletions cut 1 base from V and 6 bases from J, with 19 bases between.

The chain couples TRBV18 to TRBJ2-3; 12 positions match TRBD2. The germline V gene encodes CDR1 KGHSH and CDR2 LQKENI. There are 21 residues in the CDR3. The trim removed 3 bases at V and 2 bases at J, leaving 18 bases unmatched. The CDR3 reads CASSPPMTSGSIAGPTDTQYF. CDR3 DNA sequence: TGTGCCAGCTCACCCCCGATGACTAGCGGGAGTATTGCGGGGCCCACAGATACGCAGTATTTT.